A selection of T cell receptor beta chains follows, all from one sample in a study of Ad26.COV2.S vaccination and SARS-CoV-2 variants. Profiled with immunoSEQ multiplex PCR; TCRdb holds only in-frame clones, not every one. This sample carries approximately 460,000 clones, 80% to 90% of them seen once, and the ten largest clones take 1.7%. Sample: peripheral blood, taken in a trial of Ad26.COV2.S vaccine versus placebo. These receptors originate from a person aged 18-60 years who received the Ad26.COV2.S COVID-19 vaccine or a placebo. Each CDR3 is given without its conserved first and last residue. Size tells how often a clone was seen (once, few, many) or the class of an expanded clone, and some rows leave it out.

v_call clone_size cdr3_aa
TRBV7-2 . ASSLQENTEAF
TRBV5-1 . ASSLEAGLFSEQF
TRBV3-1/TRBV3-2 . ASSQGTGDNEQF
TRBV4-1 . ASSQGGTHSYTGELF
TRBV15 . ATSRDKPGYEQY
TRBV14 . ASSQGMGFTDTQY
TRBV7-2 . ASSLRSSSGGVDEQF
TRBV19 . ASSSGGSYEQY
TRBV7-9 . ASSQNRLTEETQY
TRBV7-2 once ASRVSGKETQY
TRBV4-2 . ASSQDFAAGKGYT
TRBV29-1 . SARLAADQETQY
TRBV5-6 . ASSLQGVGPQETQY
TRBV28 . ASSLLGGSNQPQH
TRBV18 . ASSPLPGGEQF
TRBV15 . ATSRGSGYNSPLH
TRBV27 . ASSPGQGSGIQY
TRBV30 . AWRLGGRTEAF
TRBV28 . ASSSAGTGVRNEQF
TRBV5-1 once ASRTGTVTNYGYT
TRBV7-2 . ASSLGGSGNTIY
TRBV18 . ASSPNSPSGANVLT
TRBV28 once AGSSGGTHNEQF
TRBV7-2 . ASSRTSGSKSYEQY
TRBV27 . ASSLRRSNEQF
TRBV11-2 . ASSLAQGAGANVLT
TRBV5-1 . ASSLQGANTEAF
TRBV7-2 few ASSTGTGGGNTIY
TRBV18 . ASSPRGDFETQY
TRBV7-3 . ASSPAGTYNEQF
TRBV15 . ATGQGMGETQY
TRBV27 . ASSPTPQGQGGSYEQY
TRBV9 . ASSPDISTDTQY
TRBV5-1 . ASSPGLAGVNEQY
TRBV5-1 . ASSLTGGDEAF
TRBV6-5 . ASSQGQNGYT
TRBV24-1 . ATSSRRARFGETQY
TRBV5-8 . ASSLTGGNYGYT
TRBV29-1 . SARTLGYEQY
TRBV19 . ASSIGGGGTEAF
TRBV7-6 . ASSWTVSDTQY
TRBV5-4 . ASSLGGYEQF
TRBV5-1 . ASSLALGPANYGYT
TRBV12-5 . ASGQGDRGSTDTQY
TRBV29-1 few SVGQGTYNEQF
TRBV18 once ASSPQASSLEAF
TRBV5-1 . ASSLGEEGSEAF
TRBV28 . ASSGRYVALH
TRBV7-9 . ASSPTSGPTDTQY
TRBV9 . ASSPRAGLVGEQY